The sequence of this T cell receptor beta chain was determined in a study of T cell repertoires in cytomegalovirus infection. TCRdb used MiXCR to reprocess the reads, holding one entry per CDR3 protein. This repertoire shows some 600,000 distinct CDR3 sequences, roughly 24% found once; its top ten account for 7.5% to 9%. This clonotype was picked up many times. Its antigen is not known. Findings and caveats of the study: Cumulative public TCR beta family frequency identified CMV carriers with the relevant HLA.

Sequences were obtained from CD8+ T cells from PBMCs. The source is a human donor in good health (CMV status not recorded). Some clones in this sample may be carry-over from other donors' samples.

CDR3 sequence: CASSTDGRSGANVLTF. The CDR3 coding sequence is TGTGCCAGCAGCACGGACGGTCGCTCTGGGGCCAACGTCCTGACTTTC. The gene calls are TRBV7-6 and TRBJ2-6; D remains unclear. V lost 5 bases and J 0 bases, leaving 11 bases between the germline ends. This CDR3 comprises 16 residues. Per germline, CDR1 SGHVS and CDR2 FNYEAQ.